One and the same sample provided the 10 T cell receptor beta chains below, sequenced in a study of shared clonotypes between healthy human individuals. Naive-designated CD8 cells lacked CD45RO, were positively enriched for CCR7, and omitted terminally differentiated effector memory CD45RA+ cells. Only in-frame clones appear in the TCRdb table, and some are missing; sequencing was by immunoSEQ multiplex PCR. Of approximately 600,000 clones in the sample, roughly 96% were seen once. Material: naive CD8+ T cells sorted from blood. The receptors originated from a woman aged 25 to 45 in good health.

The chain carries TRBV6-6 and TRBJ1-4, with D uncertain. This CDR3 is 16 amino acids long. V lost 6 bases to trimming and J lost 5 bases, with 19 bases between them. The germline gives CDR1 MNHNY, CDR2 SVGAGI (reference sequence). The CDR3 DNA reads TGTGCCAGCAGCCACCAAAACACCCAACTAAATGAAAAACTGTTTTTT. As protein: CASSHQNTQLNEKLFF.

The chain couples TRBV4-2 to TRBJ2-1; the match to TRBD1 covers 9 bases. This CDR3 has 14 amino acids. Losses at the gene ends were 6 bases for V and 0 bases for J; bases not matched to a gene: 0. The germline CDR1 and CDR2 sequences are LGHNA and YNFKEQ. CDR3 region: CASRDRGSYNEQFF. DNA for the CDR3: TGTGCCAGCAGGGACAGGGGCTCCTACAATGAGCAGTTCTTC.

The J gene is TRBJ1-5, the V gene TRBV19; D ambiguous. Deletions cut 6 bases from V and 1 base from J, with 10 bases between. This CDR3 is 14 amino acids long. Germline CDR1 is LNHDA and CDR2 is SQIVND (reference sequence). Here the CDR3 reads CASRTHYSNQPQHF. The CDR3 DNA sequence: TGTGCCAGTAGAACCCATTACAGCAATCAGCCCCAGCATTTT.

The J gene is TRBJ2-7, the V gene TRBV5-1; D could derive from TRBD1 or TRBD2 (6 bases each). The CDR3 has 15 residues. CDR1 is SGHRS and CDR2 is YFSETQ in the germline V gene. V shed 4 bases and J shed 6 bases, with 20 bases lying between them. The CDR3 loop is CASSGRLQGRIEQYF. The CDR3 coding sequence is TGCGCCAGCAGCGGGCGACTGCAGGGGAGGATCGAGCAGTACTTC.

This chain links TRBV15 with TRBJ2-7; D unresolved. Germline CDR1 reads LNHNV; CDR2 reads YYDKDF (reference sequence). CDR3 length equals 12 residues. V was shortened by 3 bases and J by 5 bases, with 8 bases between the two germline ends. In DNA form, the CDR3 reads TGTGCCACCAGCAGCACATCCCACGAGCAGTACTTC. It codes for CATSSTSHEQYF. Combining the CDR3 with reference TRBV15 and TRBJ2-7 gives the whole variable domain DAMVIQNPRYQVTQFGKPVTLSCSQTLNHNVMYWYQQKSSQAPKLLFHYYDKDFNNEADTPDNFQSRRPNTSFCFLDIRSPGLGDTAMYLCATSSTSHEQYFGPGTRLTVT.

V and J are TRBV20-1 and TRBJ2-5; D call uncertain. The germline V and J ends were trimmed by 0 bases and 4 bases, with 0 bases remaining between them. The CDR3 has 10 amino acids. Germline CDR1 reads DFQATT; CDR2 reads SNEGSKA (reference sequence). The CDR3 reads CSAREETQYF. The CDR3 coding sequence is TGCAGTGCTAGAGAAGAGACCCAGTACTTC.

The chain uses TRBV30 and TRBJ2-7; either TRBD1 or TRBD2 may fit D (5 bases each). Trimming cost V 5 bases and J 0 bases, with 11 bases left between them. This CDR3 is 13 amino acids long. Looked up from germline, CDR1 is GTSNPN and CDR2 is SVGIG (reference sequence). Here the CDR3 reads CAWGTGTSYEQYF. The CDR3 region has the DNA TGTGCCTGGGGGACCGGGACCTCCTACGAGCAGTACTTC.

The CDR3 is CASSLRREGYNEQFF. CDR3 nucleotide sequence: TGTGCCAGCAGCTTACGGCGGGAGGGTTACAATGAGCAGTTCTTC. The rearrangement uses TRBV13 and TRBJ2-1, with 9 bases lining up with TRBD2. Trimming took 2 bases from V and 4 from J; bases not matched to a gene: 3. This CDR3 comprises 15 residues. CDR1 and CDR2 (germline): PRHDT, FYEKMQ (reference sequence).

The chain carries TRBV10-3 and TRBJ2-2, with TRBD1 identical over 8 bases. V shed 3 bases and J 0 bases; nucleotides not matched to a gene: 3. This CDR3 is 16 amino acids long. From germline, CDR1 is ENHRY and CDR2 SYGVKD. The CDR3 DNA is TGTGCCATCAGTGACTTGGGACAGGCGAACACCGGGGAGCTGTTTTTT. Translating it yields CAISDLGQANTGELFF.

The CDR3 nucleotides are TGTGCCAGCAGCTCAACACGTGAAGCTTTCTTT. Amino acid sequence: CASSSTREAFF. The chain couples TRBV7-9 to TRBJ1-1; D remains ambiguous. In germline, CDR1 is SEHNR, CDR2 FQNEAQ (reference sequence). The CDR3 has 11 amino acids. V was shortened by 4 bases and J by 7 bases, with 7 bases between the two germline ends.